The present T cell receptor beta chain was sequenced within a study of cytomegalovirus exposure and HLA in healthy donors. Produced via immunoSEQ multiplex PCR; TCRdb's table is partial and in-frame only. In the table there are around 70,000 clones, about 93% of which are singletons. CDR3 size: 16 residues. Germline CDR1 reads MDHEN; CDR2 reads SYDVKM. Between the trimmed V and J ends, which lost 5 bases and 2 bases, there was a span of 15 bases. Material: PBMCs. The chain combines TRBV28 with TRBJ2-2; unclear D gene. The clonotype originates from a man between 18 and 29 years old in good health and CMV-seropositive. In DNA form, the CDR3 reads TGTGCCAGCAGTCCTACTGGGCTCGACAACACCGGGGAGCTGTTTTTT. Translating it yields CASSPTGLDNTGELFF.